This TCR beta chain was sequenced in a study of PD-1 blockade in classical Hodgkin lymphoma. Study-level points and caveats: Patients starting nivolumab under 1 year after ASCT were excluded. Complete responders started with a diversity level that resembled newly diagnosed patients at baseline. Repertoires differed for reasons still undefined, possibly disease activity or prior therapy. Relapsed/refractory patients reportedly had lower baseline diversity than newly diagnosed patients.

This clone has more than one count but fewer than ten. Its antigen is not identified. Every patient was affected by relapse after autologous stem cell transplantation, while exposure to brentuximab vedotin was not uniform. The CDR3 length is 14 residues. J gave up 6 bases and V 6 bases, and 10 bases lay outside the gene matches. Germline CDR1 and CDR2: MNHEY and SVGAGI. This table comes from immunoSEQ multiplex PCR, and its TCRdb copy is limited to in-frame clones, with some not included. Of just under 100,000 clones in the sample, approximately 88% were seen once. This sequence was found in a human donor with classical Hodgkin lymphoma. The sample consisted of peripheral blood mononuclear cells (PBMCs), taken at baseline. V is TRBV6-5 and J is TRBJ1-2; TRBD1 agrees at 7 bases. The CDR3 DNA follows: TGTGCCAGCAGCCCAACGACCGACAGGGATGGCTACACCTTC. Encoded protein: CASSPTTDRDGYTF.